These 13 T cell receptor beta chains were sequenced from one sample in a study of CD8+CD57+ T cells in acquired aplastic anemia. Genomic DNA provided the template from which TCR beta VDJ and CDR3 profiles were obtained. Using its own MiXCR run on the reads, TCRdb lists one record per CDR3 protein. The top ten hold 2% to 3% of the sample, which has around 130,000 distinct CDR3 sequences, 40% to 60% seen once. Sequencing input: sorted CD4+, CD8+, or CD8+CD57+ T cells (not recorded which) from PBMCs. These receptors were obtained from a human donor in good health, serving as a control.

In its sample, this clonotype was seen many times. J is TRBJ1-1 and V is TRBV12-3 or TRBV12-4, with D perhaps TRBD1 (6 bases). The CDR3 consists of 13 residues. Trimming took 6 bases from V and 1 from J, leaving 9 bases between them. CDR3 in amino acids: CASRLDRNTEAFF. DNA for the CDR3: TGTGCCAGCAGACTGGACAGGAACACTGAAGCTTTCTTT.

This clonotype has just a few counts. The conserved phenylalanine or tryptophan is not found at the CDR3 terminus, so this likely reflects a read error. It is unclear where the CDR3 begins or ends on the DNA, so no DNA is shown, and the CDR3 is as TCRdb lists it. The V call is TRBV2, the J call TRBJ2-7; no check of the table's D call, TRBD1, against the DNA was made. 10 amino acids form the CDR3, both terminal residues included. Germline CDR1 is SNHLY and CDR2 is FYNNEI. The chain's CDR3 is CASNLGTGDY.

In its sample, this clonotype was seen many times. This chain joins TRBV7-2 and TRBJ2-3; 9 bases align to TRBD2. The germline gives CDR1 SGHTA, CDR2 FQGNSA. This CDR3 comprises 15 residues. J lost 5 bases, V lost 1 base, and 4 bases had no gene match. In DNA form, the CDR3 reads TGTGCCAGCAGCTTAGTAGTGACTAGCGGAGATACGCAGTATTTT. This sequence encodes CASSLVVTSGDTQYF.

As regards this clonotype: It may be a read error: a sequence one base away is much more abundant. The rearrangement links TRBV7-8 to TRBJ1-3; D gene uncertain. Germline V gene sequence: CDR1 SGHVS, CDR2 FQNEAQ. CDR3 length: 16 amino acids. V lost 8 bases and J lost 0, with 17 bases in between. The CDR3 is CASGLDTPSSGNTIYF. In DNA, the CDR3 is TGTGCCAGCGGCCTCGACACGCCAAGCTCTGGAAACACCATATATTTT.

This clonotype is a singleton in its sample. This chain joins TRBV4-1 and TRBJ2-4; TRBD1 is a possible D gene (5 bases). The germline gives CDR1 MGHRA, CDR2 YSYEKL. The CDR3 length is 16 residues. V lost 1 base and J 3 bases, leaving 13 bases between the germline ends. In nucleotides, the CDR3 is TGCGCCAGCAGCCAAGCACAGGACCCTATCAAAAACATTCAGTACTTC. It is translated as CASSQAQDPIKNIQYF.

The V and J genes are TRBV25-1 and TRBJ2-5, with 12 bases lining up with TRBD2. From germline, CDR1 is MGHDK and CDR2 SYGVNS. Trimming at V came to 10 bases and at J to 5 bases, leaving 5 bases not matched to a gene. The CDR3 length is 13 residues. The CDR3 nucleotides read TGTGCCATCGGGGGACTAGCGGGCGAGACCCAGTACTTC. Translating gives CAIGGLAGETQYF.

This clonotype was seen repeatedly, ten times or more. The V gene is TRBV7-9, the J gene TRBJ2-3, with 9 bases identical to TRBD2. Germline V CDR1 and CDR2: SEHNR, FQNEAQ (reference sequence). Trimming took 5 bases from V and 4 from J; bases not matched to a gene: 10. CDR3 size: 16 residues. CDR3 sequence: CASSLGISGGADTQYF. The CDR3 DNA reads as TGTGCCAGCAGCCTAGGGATTAGCGGGGGCGCAGATACGCAGTATTTT.

This clonotype was seen more than once but under ten times. The V call is TRBV29-1, the J call TRBJ2-5; either TRBD1 or TRBD2 may supply D (7 bases each). In germline, CDR1 is SQVTM, CDR2 ANQGSEA. Deletions cut 3 bases from V and 5 bases from J, with 16 bases between. The CDR3 runs 14 residues. The CDR3 loop reads CSVDRAGGGETQYF. As DNA, the CDR3 is TGCAGCGTTGATAGGGCAGGGGGAGGGGAGACCCAGTACTTC.

The chain is built from TRBV29-1 and TRBJ1-2, with TRBD1 matching over 10 bases. The V gene's germline CDR1 is SQVTM and CDR2 ANQGSEA. The CDR3 is 14 amino acids. J lost 7 bases, V lost 4 bases, and 9 bases had no gene match. The DNA for the CDR3 is TGCAGCGTTGTCGGGGGACAGGGGTTCGGTGGCTACACCTTC. It translates to CSVVGGQGFGGYTF.

The V and J genes are TRBV7-9 and TRBJ2-3; D is possibly TRBD1 (5 bases). This CDR3 region has 14 residues. Germline CDR1 SEHNR, CDR2 FQNEAQ (reference sequence). V was trimmed by 8 bases and J by 3 bases, leaving 15 bases between them. The CDR3 sequence: CASPDSLGTDTQYF. The CDR3 region has the DNA TGTGCCAGCCCCGACAGCCTGGGGACAGATACGCAGTATTTT.

This clonotype was observed many times. The chain carries TRBV7-2 and TRBJ2-1; D might be TRBD1 or TRBD2, each matching 5 bases. The ends were cut back, 5 bases at V and 5 bases at J, with 19 bases in the middle. This CDR3 has 16 residues. Germline values: CDR1 SGHTA, CDR2 FQGNSA. The CDR3 sequence is CASSPRQSARDNEQFF. In DNA, the CDR3 is TGTGCCAGCAGCCCTCGACAGAGTGCGAGGGACAATGAGCAGTTCTTC. Complete variable domain (other parts from reference TRBV7-2 and TRBJ2-1): GAGVSQSPSNKVTEKGKDVELRCDPISGHTALYWYRQSLGQGLEFLIYFQGNSAPDKSGLPSDRFSAERTGGSVSTLTIQRTQQEDSAVYLCASSPRQSARDNEQFFGPGTRLTVL.

This chain uses TRBV9 with TRBJ2-1, with unresolved D. This CDR3 is 12 amino acids long. Germline values: CDR1 SGDLS, CDR2 YYNGEE. V gave up 0 bases and J gave up 10 bases, with 8 bases separating them. CDR3 loop: CASSVAGIEQFF. The CDR3 DNA follows: TGTGCCAGCAGCGTAGCAGGTATCGAGCAGTTCTTC.

As to this clonotype: The conserved phenylalanine or tryptophan normally closing the CDR3 is absent here, so this likely arose from a read error. V usage is TRBV7-6 and J usage is TRBJ1-3; maybe TRBD1 (5 bases). Per the germline V gene, CDR1 is SGHVS and CDR2 is FNYEAQ. The V end was cut by 5 bases, the J end by 4 bases, with 12 bases between. The CDR3 totals 14 residues. The CDR3 bases are TGTGCCAGCAGCCCCAGGGACTCAGGAAACACCATATATCTT. Translation: CASSPRDSGNTIYL.